The present TCR beta chain was sequenced within a study of CD8+CD57+ T cells in acquired aplastic anemia. The overall study: Yields of DNA that came from sorted CD4+ and CD8+ cells averaged about 2.9 ug.

This clonotype was detected ten times or more. Its cognate antigen is unknown. Those patients picked for sequencing had displayed CD8+CD57+ cell expansion on flow cytometry. Every patient was diagnosed with severe acquired aplastic anemia. Among the patients, none had received any therapy at the time of blood sampling. The CDR3 has 12 residues. CDR1 is DFQATT, CDR2 SNEGSKA, per germline (reference sequence). The V gene lost 2 bases and the J gene lost 2 bases, with 6 bases spanning the gap. Profiling of TCR beta VDJ combinations and CDR3 sequences used genomic DNA as template. Each CDR3 protein gets one entry after TCRdb re-called the reads with MiXCR. This repertoire shows hundreds of thousands of distinct CDR3 sequences, 56% found once; its top ten account for roughly 1.3%. Findings and caveats of the study: Patients showed no significant difference from controls in CD8+ Simpson's diversity.

V is TRBV20-1 and J is TRBJ2-5, with D unresolved. Sequenced material: sorted CD4+, CD8+, or CD8+CD57+ T cells (not recorded which) from PBMCs. This clonotype was sampled from a human donor with aplastic anemia. CDR3 sequence reads: CSARYGQETQYF. Written as DNA, the CDR3 is TGCAGTGCTAGATACGGGCAAGAGACCCAGTACTTC.